This T cell receptor (beta chain) comes out of a study of OX40 agonist ivuxolimab in advanced cancers. Study context: Each dose-escalation patient presented with hepatocellular carcinoma, melanoma, renal cell or head and neck cancer. The group had a mean age of about 60 years, ranged from about 20 to 80, and was 80% to 85% male. Partial responses were recorded for three patients, including one with hepatocellular carcinoma and two with cutaneous melanoma.

Repertoires were generated with immunoSEQ multiplex PCR, while TCRdb's copy carries only in-frame clones and drops some. The profile shows 50,000 or so clones, approximately 88% of them singletons. With autoimmune disease history or systemic immunosuppression, patients were excluded. Here the sequenced sample was CD4+ or CD8+ T cells sorted from blood, taken in a trial of the OX40 agonist ivuxolimab. The source is an adult with an advanced solid tumor such as melanoma, head and neck, liver or kidney cancer.

The CDR3 reads CASRRGGSNQPQHF. As DNA, the CDR3 is TGTGCCAGCCGGCGGGGGGGAAGCAATCAGCCCCAGCATTTT. The chain uses TRBV2 and TRBJ1-5, with a possible D match to TRBD1 (5 bases). Trimming removed 8 bases from V and 1 base from J, with 12 bases in between. Germline CDR1 SNHLY, CDR2 FYNNEI. The length of the CDR3 is 14 residues.